A selection of T cell receptor beta chains follows, all from one sample in a study of beta chain features in type 1 diabetes. Some clones are missing from TCRdb's copy, which holds only in-frame ones; the method was immunoSEQ multiplex PCR. The table records about 620,000 clones, around 15% of them present only once. The sample consisted of naive CD4+ T cells from blood. These receptors were obtained from a man between 18 and 29 years old in good health. CDR3s include the opening cysteine and the closing phenylalanine or tryptophan. The D gene is left open where the match is weak. Clone size is stated in some rows and not others, as once, few, many or a class when expanded.

j_call | v_call | d_call | clone_size | cdr3_length | cdr3_nt | cdr3_aa
TRBJ2-1 | TRBV21-1 | . | . | 14 | TGTGCCAGCAGAAGACAGGGGAATCGCGGTGAGCAGTTCTTC | CASRRQGNRGEQFF
TRBJ1-2 | TRBV7-2 | TRBD1 | few | 14 | TGTGCCAGCAGCCCTCGGACAGGGTGGTATGGCTACACCTTC | CASSPRTGWYGYTF
TRBJ2-7 | TRBV6-1 | TRBD1 | few | 14 | TGTGCCAGCAGTGTCCAGGGGGCCGCCTACGAGCAGTACTTC | CASSVQGAAYEQYF
TRBJ2-3 | TRBV28 | . | . | 15 | TGTGCCAGCAACCTCTGGGACGGTACCACAGATACGCAGTATTTT | CASNLWDGTTDTQYF
TRBJ1-2 | TRBV7-2 | TRBD1 | few | 16 | TGTGCCAGCAGCTTAATCGGTTCCGGGACAGGGGACGGCTACACCTTC | CASSLIGSGTGDGYTF
TRBJ1-1 | TRBV9 | . | few | 18 | TGTGCCAGCAGCCCTCGACTTCCCCGGGCGCTGAAGGACACTGAAGCTTTCTTT | CASSPRLPRALKDTEAFF
TRBJ2-1 | TRBV19 | . | . | 16 | TGTGCCAGTAGTATACAAACAGGGATCTCCTACAATGAGCAGTTCTTC | CASSIQTGISYNEQFF
TRBJ1-5 | TRBV29-1 | . | few | 13 | TGCAGCGCCCAGGCGGCAGGGAATCAGCCCCAGCATTTT | CSAQAAGNQPQHF
TRBJ1-1 | TRBV9 | . | . | 15 | TGTGCCAGCAGCGTAGAGGGAACCATAAACACTGAAGCTTTCTTT | CASSVEGTINTEAFF
TRBJ2-2 | TRBV7-2 | TRBD2 | few | 17 | TGTGCCAGCAGCTTAGGGCGACCGACCGGGAGGGTTGGGGAGCTGTTTTTT | CASSLGRPTGRVGELFF
TRBJ1-1 | TRBV27 | . | . | 16 | TGTGCCAGCAGTTTACTGGGGGAGTTGGGTCGCACTGAAGCTTTCTTT | CASSLLGELGRTEAFF
TRBJ2-3 | TRBV5-4 | TRBD1 | . | 17 | TGTGCCAGCAGCTTGGCGGGGTTTGGGACAGGGACGAGGACGCAGTATTTT | CASSLAGFGTGTRTQYF
TRBJ1-2 | TRBV6-5 | . | once | 13 | TGTGCCAGCAGCCCAAAGCAACAGGGCGGCGACACCTTC | CASSPKQQGGDTF
TRBJ1-4 | TRBV7-2 | . | . | 16 | TGTGCCAGCAGCTCCCCCAGAAGCACAACTAATGAAAAACTGTTTTTT | CASSSPRSTTNEKLFF
TRBJ2-7 | TRBV28 | . | . | 14 | TGTGCCACCGACCCCAGACAGTCCTCTACGGAGCAGTACTTC | CATDPRQSSTEQYF
TRBJ2-7 | TRBV15 | . | . | 17 | TGTGCCACCAGCAGAGATGAAGCGGGTCTTAGCTCCTACGAGCAGTACTTC | CATSRDEAGLSSYEQYF
TRBJ1-2 | TRBV5-1 | . | few | 13 | TGCGCCAGCAGCGTGAGGGTAGCCTATGGCTACACCTTC | CASSVRVAYGYTF
TRBJ2-7 | TRBV28 | . | . | 14 | TGTGCCAGCAGTTTGCGAGACTTCTCCTACGAGCAGTACTTC | CASSLRDFSYEQYF
TRBJ1-1 | TRBV7-9 | TRBD1 | . | 15 | TGTGCCAGCAGCCCCCAGGGGGCGGGAAACACTGAAGCTTTCTTT | CASSPQGAGNTEAFF
TRBJ2-5 | TRBV5-6 | . | few | 15 | TGTGCCAGCAGATACCGAGGGACGAAGGAAGAGACCCAGTACTTC | CASRYRGTKEETQYF
TRBJ1-1 | TRBV28 | . | . | 14 | TGTGCCAGCTCTGTCCCTCAGCTAAACACTGAAGCTTTCTTT | CASSVPQLNTEAFF
TRBJ2-1 | TRBV28 | TRBD1 | few | 14 | TGTGCCAGCCTTCCGGGACAGGGATCCAATGAGCAGTTCTTC | CASLPGQGSNEQFF
TRBJ1-1 | TRBV10-3 | . | few | 13 | TGTGCCATCCAAGGGCGGGGGAACACTGAAGCTTTCTTT | CAIQGRGNTEAFF
TRBJ1-5 | TRBV6-1 | TRBD1 | . | 15 | TGTGCCAGCAGGGAGACAGGGCTTGGCAATCAGCCCCAGCATTTT | CASRETGLGNQPQHF
TRBJ1-1 | TRBV9 | . | few | 13 | TGTGCCAGCAGCAACCGGGGAGGCACTGAAGCTTTCTTT | CASSNRGGTEAFF
TRBJ1-2 | TRBV28 | . | few | 14 | TGTGCCAGCAGTTTGGGGGATAATAACTATGGCTACACCTTC | CASSLGDNNYGYTF
TRBJ2-3 | TRBV4-2 | . | few | 13 | TGTGCCAGCAGCCAAGATCGCCTAGATACGCAGTATTTT | CASSQDRLDTQYF
TRBJ2-1 | TRBV6-5 | . | . | 16 | TGTGCCAGCAGTTCGAACGGTCTACCCTCAAACAATGAGCAGTTCTTC | CASSSNGLPSNNEQFF
TRBJ1-5 | TRBV7-9 | TRBD1 | . | 17 | TGTGCCAGCAGCCCTTATGGCCCGCAGGGGGGGTCTCAGCCCCAGCATTTT | CASSPYGPQGGSQPQHF
TRBJ2-5 | TRBV5-4 | . | . | 13 | TGCGCCAGCAGCCAAGGACCCGAAGAGACCCAGTACTTC | CASSQGPEETQYF
TRBJ2-5 | TRBV7-6 | . | . | 16 | TGTGCCAGCAGCTTAGTAGAGACTAGGGGGAAAGAGACCCAGTACTTC | CASSLVETRGKETQYF
TRBJ1-1 | TRBV28 | . | few | 11 | TGTGCCAGCAGTTTTAATCAGCGAGCTTTCTTT | CASSFNQRAFF
TRBJ2-2 | TRBV7-2 | . | . | 16 | TGTGCCAGCAGCGTCGGATCCCTGGTGGGCACCGGGGAGCTGTTTTTT | CASSVGSLVGTGELFF
TRBJ2-5 | TRBV4-3 | TRBD2 | . | 13 | TGCGCCAGCAGCCAAGACACGACTAGCGGGAACCACTTC | CASSQDTTSGNHF
TRBJ2-7 | TRBV5-1 | . | . | 13 | TGCGCCAGCAGCTTGGACGGAACCTACGAGCAGTACTTC | CASSLDGTYEQYF